The TCR beta chain described here comes from a study of T cell repertoires in cytomegalovirus infection (dated by TCRdb to the late 2010s). In the study overall: The HLA type of each donor mattered for the analysis, because public TCR beta signatures pointed to carriage of CMV infection along with the matching HLA type.

Sequencing relied on an Illumina HiSeq 1500. Starting from the raw public reads, TCRdb applied fastp trimming at Q25, assembled clones with MiXCR and retained in-frame beta chains. All rows with the same CDR3 protein become a single entry with the most common DNA and genes. The table for this sample lists more than 500,000 distinct CDR3 sequences; 16% of them were counted only once. Clones ranked in the top ten supply 20% to 30% of the sample. This clonotype was seen only a few times. Its recognized antigen is unknown. No base quality values were provided; no much bigger clone lies one nucleotide off. The paper as a whole reports these results and caveats: The ex vivo response was dominated by HLA-C-restricted CMV-specific TCR beta clonotypes, which also provided the single most frequent clonotype in two of eight donors. Carriers of CMV infection plus the relevant HLA type were discriminated by the cumulative frequency of public TCR beta family members in the study cohort and in an independent roughly 400-donor cohort.

From cysteine to phenylalanine, the CDR3 is 15 amino acids long. The CDR3 DNA has 45 bases and is translated from base 1. The CDR1 and CDR2 encoded by the germline V gene (reference sequence) are LGHDT and YNNKEL. V is shortened by 4 bases, J by 8 bases, and the region joining them spans 20 bases. The rearranged chain carries TRBV3-1 and TRBJ1-2, and possibly TRBD1, on 6 matching bases. The sequencing input was CD8+ T cells from PBMCs. This sequence originates from a human donor in good health (CMV status not recorded). Some clones in this sample may be carry-over from other donors' samples. The nucleotides read TGTGCCAGCAGCCCCCGGACAGAACGTCACACGGGCTACACCTTC. This yields the protein CASSPRTERHTGYTF.